The next 14 T cell receptor beta chains were all read from a single sample in a study of read filtering for tumor transcriptome and immune sequencing. Molecular barcoded adaptors covering alpha/delta and beta/gamma chains were used on approximately 400 ng RNA. A single record per CDR3 protein comes from TCRdb applying MiXCR to the reads. The data show 50,000 to 65,000 distinct CDR3 sequences, 15% to 25% seen once. What was sequenced was a population of CD138-negative cells sorted from bone marrow. Source of these receptors: a donor older than 35 with multiple myeloma.

Comments on this clonotype: This may be a read error: a much more frequent sequence differs by one nucleotide. J is TRBJ1-1 and V is TRBV6-6; no clear D. The CDR3 runs to 16 residues. CDR1 and CDR2 from the germline V gene are MNHNY and SVGAGI (reference sequence). The DNA of the CDR3 is TGTGCCAGCAGCCCCGATTGGAGGACGGTGAACACTCAAGCTTTCTTT. Translated: CASSPDWRTVNTQAFF.

This clonotype was picked up many times. The gene calls are TRBV20-1 and TRBJ2-6; 11 positions match TRBD2. The CDR3 has 18 residues. Trimming at V came to 0 bases and at J to 2 bases, leaving 6 bases not matched to a gene. From germline, CDR1 is DFQATT and CDR2 SNEGSKA (reference sequence). Written as DNA, the CDR3 is TGCAGTGCTAGAGAAGAACTAGCGGGGGTTCCTGGGGCCAACGTCCTGACTTTC. Residues: CSAREELAGVPGANVLTF.

This clonotype came up many times. The chain is built from TRBV6-1 and TRBJ2-7; TRBD1 matches 7 bases. Germline-derived CDR1 and CDR2 are MNHNS and SASEGT. The V and J ends lost 3 bases and 6 bases, in that order; junction bases with no gene match: 5. This CDR3 is 13 amino acids long. Written as DNA, the CDR3 is TGTGCCAGCAGTGAGGAACAGGGGCTCGAGCAGTACTTC. It is translated as CASSEEQGLEQYF.

This clonotype was observed a handful of times. The chain has TRBV27 and TRBJ1-5, with a weak D call TRBD1 (6 bases). V dropped 5 bases and J dropped 7 bases, with 12 bases sitting between them. This CDR3 contains 13 residues. Germline lookup yields CDR1 MNHEY and CDR2 SMNVEV (reference sequence). CDR3: CASSNTGRQPQHF. DNA of the CDR3: TGTGCCAGCAGTAACACAGGGAGACAGCCCCAGCATTTT.

This clonotype was counted many times. The chain couples TRBV27 to TRBJ2-7; 7 bases are a match to TRBD1. The CDR3 has 14 residues. Germline V gene data show CDR1 as MNHEY and CDR2 as SMNVEV (reference sequence). The trim removed 4 bases at V and 4 bases at J, leaving 7 bases unmatched. The CDR3 region is CASSSGTAQYEQYF. The DNA for the CDR3 is TGTGCCAGCAGTTCTGGGACAGCACAATACGAGCAGTACTTC.

This clonotype was recorded at least ten times. This chain uses TRBV7-2 with TRBJ1-1; D unresolved. This CDR3 region has 16 residues. Between the trimmed V and J ends, which lost 3 bases and 0 bases, there was a span of 14 bases. Germline CDR1 SGHTA, CDR2 FQGNSA. The CDR3 bases are TGTGCCAGCAGCTTCGGACCCCCCCTGGTGAACACTGAAGCTTTCTTT. Translating gives CASSFGPPLVNTEAFF.

This clonotype was picked up many times. One base away lies a much larger clone, so this may be a sequencing read error. This chain joins TRBV12-3 or TRBV12-4 and TRBJ1-1; D remains unclear. Trimming shortened V by 2 bases and J by 0 bases, and 1 base separated the two germline ends. The CDR3 covers 12 residues. DNA for the CDR3: TGTGCCAGCAGTTTACTGAACACTGAAGCTTTCTTT. Protein sequence: CASSLLNTEAFF.

The table lists this clonotype with a count of one. One end of the junction is discordant with germline, which a read error may explain. This rearrangement joins TRBV5-1 to TRBJ1-1; tentative D call: TRBD1 (6 bases). Germline V gene lookup returns CDR1 SGHRS and CDR2 YFSETQ. CDR3 length: 15 residues. The DNA of the CDR3 is TGCGCTAGCAACGAGGGACAACGAATGAACACTGAAGCTTTCTTT. Protein: CASNEGQRMNTEAFF. Combining the CDR3 with reference TRBV5-1 and TRBJ1-1 gives the whole variable domain KAGVTQTPRYLIKTRGQQVTLSCSPISGHRSVSWYQQTPGQGLQFLFEYFSETQRNKGNFPGRFSGRQFSNSRSEMNVSTLELGDSALYLCASNEGQRMNTEAFFGQGTRLTVV.

This clonotype was counted many times. The chain recombines TRBV6-1 with TRBJ2-1; tentative D call: TRBD1 (6 bases). The CDR3 sequence is 16 residues long. From germline, CDR1 is MNHNS and CDR2 SASEGT. The ends were cut back, 0 bases at V and 7 bases at J, with 16 bases in the middle. This chain's CDR3 is CASSEANTRGRNEQFF. Here the CDR3 DNA reads TGTGCCAGCAGTGAAGCTAATACAAGGGGGAGAAATGAGCAGTTCTTC.

As concerns this clonotype: An end of the junction differs from the germline gene, which may be a read error. The J gene is TRBJ1-5, the V gene TRBV5-1; D ambiguous. The CDR3 contains 15 residues. CDR1 and CDR2 (germline): SGHRS, YFSETQ. In DNA, the CDR3 is TGCGCCAGCAGCTTGGAGGGCTATAGCAATCAGTCCCAGCATTTT. Amino acids: CASSLEGYSNQSQHF. Full variable domain (remainder filled in from reference TRBV5-1 and TRBJ1-5): KAGVTQTPRYLIKTRGQQVTLSCSPISGHRSVSWYQQTPGQGLQFLFEYFSETQRNKGNFPGRFSGRQFSNSRSEMNVSTLELGDSALYLCASSLEGYSNQSQHFGDGTRLSIL.

The sample holds many counts of this clonotype. The chain has TRBV29-1 and TRBJ2-3; tentatively, D is TRBD2 (6 bases). This CDR3 is built from 15 residues. The V end lost 8 bases, the J end lost 8 bases, and 26 bases lay between the germline ends. Looked up from germline, CDR1 is SQVTM and CDR2 is ANQGSEA. The CDR3, as DNA: TGCAGCCTAAGTAGGCTAGCGATGAGAGGTGGTACGCAGTATTTT. This translates into CSLSRLAMRGGTQYF.

This clonotype was seen ten or more times. The chain carries TRBV6-6 and TRBJ1-1; TRBD1 is a possible D gene (5 bases). Germline V gene sequence: CDR1 MNHNY, CDR2 SVGAGI (reference sequence). V was cut by 3 bases and J by 5 bases, with 10 bases left in between. CDR3 length equals 13 residues. For the CDR3, the DNA is TGTGCCAGCAGTTATGGGGGGAGGACTGAAGCTTTCTTT. Protein sequence: CASSYGGRTEAFF.

In this sample, this clonotype turned up many times. The chain is built from TRBV11-1 and TRBJ2-4; 9 bases are a match to TRBD2. CDR3 size: 14 residues. The ends lost 5 bases at V and 9 bases at J; junction bases unmatched: 8. Germline CDR1 and CDR2: SGHAT and FQDESV (reference sequence). CDR3 nucleotide sequence: TGTGCCAGCAGCCCTGGACTAGCGCGGGTCATTCAGTACTTC. Its protein is CASSPGLARVIQYF.

This clonotype occurred many times. This chain links TRBV20-1 with TRBJ2-5; D gene uncertain. CDR1 is DFQATT and CDR2 is SNEGSKA in the germline V gene (reference sequence). Trimming cost V 3 bases and J 0 bases, with 5 bases left between them. This CDR3 comprises 12 residues. For the CDR3, the DNA is TGCAGTGCTAGCCTATACCAAGAGACCCAGTACTTC. Translated, it gives CSASLYQETQYF.